The clone carrying this T cell receptor beta chain showed up just a few times. What it recognizes is unknown. TCRdb re-called the reads through MiXCR, storing one row per CDR3 protein. The sample consists of 200,000 or so distinct CDR3 sequences, roughly 27% of them appearing once. The V and J ends lost 5 bases and 0 bases respectively, with 25 bases between them. Germline CDR1 reads SEHNR; CDR2 reads FQNEAQ (reference sequence). There are 19 residues in the CDR3. The sample is drawn from a study of T cell repertoires in cytomegalovirus infection. For the study at large: Signatures in public TCR beta sequences pointed to both CMV infection and matching HLA type.

General study findings and limits: Summed frequency of shared TCR beta families picked out CMV carriers who also had the relevant HLA. HLA-C-restricted, CMV-specific TCR beta clonotypes were dominant ex vivo.

Sequenced sample: PBMCs. The chain is built from TRBV7-9 and TRBJ1-1, with D possibly TRBD1 on 5 matching bases. This TCR was recovered from a human donor in good health (CMV status not recorded). Some clones in this sample may be carry-over from other donors' samples. The CDR3 DNA reads as TGTGCCAGCAGCCCCCGGGGAGACAGACCTACTTACATGAACACTGAAGCTTTCTTT. Amino acid sequence: CASSPRGDRPTYMNTEAFF.